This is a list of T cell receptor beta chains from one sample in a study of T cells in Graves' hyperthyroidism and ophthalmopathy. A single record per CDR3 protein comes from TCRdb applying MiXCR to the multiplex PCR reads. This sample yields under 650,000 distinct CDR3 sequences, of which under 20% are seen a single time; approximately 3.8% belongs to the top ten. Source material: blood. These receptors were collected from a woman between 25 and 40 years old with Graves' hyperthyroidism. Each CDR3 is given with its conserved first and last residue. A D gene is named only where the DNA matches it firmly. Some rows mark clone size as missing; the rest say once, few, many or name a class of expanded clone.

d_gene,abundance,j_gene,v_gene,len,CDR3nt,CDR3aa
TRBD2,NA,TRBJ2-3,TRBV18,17,TGTGCCAGCTCACCAAATCTCCTAGCGGAGTCCCCCGATACGCAGTATTTT,CASSPNLLAESPDTQYF
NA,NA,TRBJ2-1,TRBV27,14,TGTGCCAGCAACGGGGGCGAGGGATACAATGAGCAGTTCTTC,CASNGGEGYNEQFF
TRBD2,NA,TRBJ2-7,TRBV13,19,TGTGCCAGCAGCGACCTGGGACCAGCGGGAGGGCCCCGAGCCTACGAGCAGTACTTC,CASSDLGPAGGPRAYEQYF
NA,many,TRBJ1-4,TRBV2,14,TGTGCCAGCAGCGCAGACAGCCCGGCAGGAAAACTGTTTTTT,CASSADSPAGKLFF
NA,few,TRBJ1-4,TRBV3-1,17,TGTGCCAGCAGCCAAAATATCTACCACTCAAGGGATGAAAAACTGTTTTTT,CASSQNIYHSRDEKLFF
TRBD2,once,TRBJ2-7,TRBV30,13,TGTGCCTGGAGATGGGGGAGGGCCTACGAGCAGTACTTC,CAWRWGRAYEQYF
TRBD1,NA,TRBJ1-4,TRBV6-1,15,TGTGCCAGCAGACGCGACAGGGCAACTAATGAAAAACTGTTTTTT,CASRRDRATNEKLFF
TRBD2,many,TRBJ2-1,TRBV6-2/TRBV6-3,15,TGTGCCAGCAGCCTCGGACTAGCGGGTCGGTCTGAGCAGTTCTTC,CASSLGLAGRSEQFF
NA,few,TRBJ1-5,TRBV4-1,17,TGCGCCAGCAGCCGAAATTTCCTAGCAGGGCGCAATCAGCCCCAGCATTTT,CASSRNFLAGRNQPQHF
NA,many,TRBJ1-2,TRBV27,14,TGTGCCAGCGGTTCGGGACTCCTGAAGCTTGGCTACACCTTC,CASGSGLLKLGYTF
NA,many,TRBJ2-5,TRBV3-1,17,TGTGCCAGCAGCCAAGACTTGGCGGGGTCGTACCAAGAGACCCAGTACTTC,CASSQDLAGSYQETQYF
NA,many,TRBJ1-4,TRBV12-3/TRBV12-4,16,TGTGCCAGTACTGGGACAACGTATGCAACTAATGAAAAACTGTTTTTT,CASTGTTYATNEKLFF